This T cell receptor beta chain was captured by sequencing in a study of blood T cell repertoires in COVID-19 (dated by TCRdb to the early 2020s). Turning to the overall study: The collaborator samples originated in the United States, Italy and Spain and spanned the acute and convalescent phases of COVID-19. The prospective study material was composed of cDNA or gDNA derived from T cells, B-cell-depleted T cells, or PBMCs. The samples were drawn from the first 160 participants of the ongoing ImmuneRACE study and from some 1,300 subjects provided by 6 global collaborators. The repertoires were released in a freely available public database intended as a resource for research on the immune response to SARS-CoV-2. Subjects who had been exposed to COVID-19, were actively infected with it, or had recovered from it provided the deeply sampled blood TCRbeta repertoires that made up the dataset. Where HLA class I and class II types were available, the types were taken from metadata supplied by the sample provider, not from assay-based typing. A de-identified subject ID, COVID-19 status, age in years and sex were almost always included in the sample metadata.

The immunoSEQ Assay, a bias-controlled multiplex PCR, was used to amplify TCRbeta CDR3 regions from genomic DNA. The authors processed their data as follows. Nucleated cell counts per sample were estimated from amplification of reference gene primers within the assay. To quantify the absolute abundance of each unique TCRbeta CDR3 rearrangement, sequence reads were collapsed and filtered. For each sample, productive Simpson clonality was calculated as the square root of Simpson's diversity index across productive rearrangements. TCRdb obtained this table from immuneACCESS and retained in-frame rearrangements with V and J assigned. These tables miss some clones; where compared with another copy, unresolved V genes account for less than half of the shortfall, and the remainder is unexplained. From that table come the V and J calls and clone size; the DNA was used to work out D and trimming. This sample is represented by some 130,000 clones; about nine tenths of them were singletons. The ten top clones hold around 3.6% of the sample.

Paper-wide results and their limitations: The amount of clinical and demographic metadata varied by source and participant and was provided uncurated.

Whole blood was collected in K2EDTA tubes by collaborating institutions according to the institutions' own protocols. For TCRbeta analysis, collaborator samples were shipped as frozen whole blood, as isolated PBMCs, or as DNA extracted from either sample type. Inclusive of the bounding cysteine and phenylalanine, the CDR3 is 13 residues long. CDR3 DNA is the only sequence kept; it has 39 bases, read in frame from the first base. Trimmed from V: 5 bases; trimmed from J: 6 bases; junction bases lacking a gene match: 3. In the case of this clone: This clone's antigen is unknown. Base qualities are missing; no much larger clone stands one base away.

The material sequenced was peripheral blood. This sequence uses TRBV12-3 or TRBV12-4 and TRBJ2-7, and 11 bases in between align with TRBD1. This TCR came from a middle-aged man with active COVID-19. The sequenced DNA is TGTGCCAGCAGTCGGACAGGGGGCGGCGAGCAGTACTTC. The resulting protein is CASSRTGGGEQYF.